A single sample is the source of the 6 T cell receptor beta chains below, sequenced in a study of cytomegalovirus exposure and HLA in healthy donors. Amplification used 60 Vbeta primers and 13 Jbeta primers. Only in-frame clones appear in the TCRdb table, and some are missing; sequencing was by immunoSEQ multiplex PCR. The top ten clones hold 5.5% to 7.5% of a sample with hundreds of thousands of clones, about 81% of them seen once. The material sequenced was PBMCs. The receptors were sampled from a middle-aged man in good health and CMV-seropositive.

This sequence joins TRBV6-4 and TRBJ1-1, with TRBD1 identical over 7 bases. V lost 6 bases, J lost 0 bases, and 4 bases stayed unmatched. This CDR3 comprises 14 residues. The germline gives CDR1 MRHNA, CDR2 SNTAGT. The CDR3 DNA reads TGTGCCAGCAGGCGGGACAGTTTGAACACTGAAGCTTTCTTT. It yields the protein CASRRDSLNTEAFF.

The V gene is TRBV6-6, the J gene TRBJ2-1; possible D gene TRBD2, 6 bases. The CDR3 is 15 amino acids. Trimming pared 2 bases from V and 2 bases from J, leaving 10 bases between. Germline values: CDR1 MNHNY, CDR2 SVGAGI (reference sequence). Here the CDR3 reads CASSYMQRAYNEQFF. CDR3 nucleotides: TGTGCCAGCAGTTACATGCAGCGGGCCTACAATGAGCAGTTCTTC.

The V gene is TRBV6-5, the J gene TRBJ2-3; tentatively, D is TRBD2 (5 bases). In germline, CDR1 is MNHEY, CDR2 SVGAGI. The CDR3 contains 15 residues. The germline V and J ends were trimmed by 7 bases and 0 bases, with 14 bases remaining between them. The CDR3: CASTGGQTSTDTQYF. The CDR3 DNA is TGTGCCAGCACCGGCGGGCAAACTAGCACAGATACGCAGTATTTT.

This sequence joins TRBV5-4 and TRBJ2-3, with 7 bases matching TRBD1. Unmatched junction bases numbered 4, after V lost 4 bases and J lost 2 bases. The CDR3 spans 14 residues. The germline CDR1 and CDR2 sequences are SGHNT and YYREEE (reference sequence). The CDR3 protein is CASSLGQNTDTQYF. CDR3 coding DNA: TGTGCCAGCAGCCTGGGACAGAACACAGATACGCAGTATTTT. Combining the CDR3 with reference TRBV5-4 and TRBJ2-3 gives the whole variable domain ETGVTQSPTHLIKTRGQQVTLRCSSQSGHNTVSWYQQALGQGPQFIFQYYREEENGRGNFPPRFSGLQFPNYSSELNVNALELDDSALYLCASSLGQNTDTQYFGPGTRLTVL.

This sequence joins TRBV7-2 and TRBJ2-5; no clear D gene. The CDR3 sequence is 15 residues long. V was trimmed by 1 base and J by 1 base, leaving 10 bases between them. The germline gives CDR1 SGHTA, CDR2 FQGNSA. In DNA, the CDR3 is TGTGCCAGCAGCTTAGGGTCGGCGGTCCAAGAGACCCAGTACTTC. Encoded protein: CASSLGSAVQETQYF.

The chain links TRBV18 to TRBJ2-1; tentative D call: TRBD1 (6 bases). The CDR3 has 12 amino acids. V lost 5 bases and J 8 bases, leaving 10 bases between the germline ends. Germline assignment: CDR1 KGHSH and CDR2 LQKENI. The CDR3 is CASSSRGHEQFF. DNA for the CDR3: TGTGCCAGCTCATCCAGGGGTCATGAGCAGTTCTTC.